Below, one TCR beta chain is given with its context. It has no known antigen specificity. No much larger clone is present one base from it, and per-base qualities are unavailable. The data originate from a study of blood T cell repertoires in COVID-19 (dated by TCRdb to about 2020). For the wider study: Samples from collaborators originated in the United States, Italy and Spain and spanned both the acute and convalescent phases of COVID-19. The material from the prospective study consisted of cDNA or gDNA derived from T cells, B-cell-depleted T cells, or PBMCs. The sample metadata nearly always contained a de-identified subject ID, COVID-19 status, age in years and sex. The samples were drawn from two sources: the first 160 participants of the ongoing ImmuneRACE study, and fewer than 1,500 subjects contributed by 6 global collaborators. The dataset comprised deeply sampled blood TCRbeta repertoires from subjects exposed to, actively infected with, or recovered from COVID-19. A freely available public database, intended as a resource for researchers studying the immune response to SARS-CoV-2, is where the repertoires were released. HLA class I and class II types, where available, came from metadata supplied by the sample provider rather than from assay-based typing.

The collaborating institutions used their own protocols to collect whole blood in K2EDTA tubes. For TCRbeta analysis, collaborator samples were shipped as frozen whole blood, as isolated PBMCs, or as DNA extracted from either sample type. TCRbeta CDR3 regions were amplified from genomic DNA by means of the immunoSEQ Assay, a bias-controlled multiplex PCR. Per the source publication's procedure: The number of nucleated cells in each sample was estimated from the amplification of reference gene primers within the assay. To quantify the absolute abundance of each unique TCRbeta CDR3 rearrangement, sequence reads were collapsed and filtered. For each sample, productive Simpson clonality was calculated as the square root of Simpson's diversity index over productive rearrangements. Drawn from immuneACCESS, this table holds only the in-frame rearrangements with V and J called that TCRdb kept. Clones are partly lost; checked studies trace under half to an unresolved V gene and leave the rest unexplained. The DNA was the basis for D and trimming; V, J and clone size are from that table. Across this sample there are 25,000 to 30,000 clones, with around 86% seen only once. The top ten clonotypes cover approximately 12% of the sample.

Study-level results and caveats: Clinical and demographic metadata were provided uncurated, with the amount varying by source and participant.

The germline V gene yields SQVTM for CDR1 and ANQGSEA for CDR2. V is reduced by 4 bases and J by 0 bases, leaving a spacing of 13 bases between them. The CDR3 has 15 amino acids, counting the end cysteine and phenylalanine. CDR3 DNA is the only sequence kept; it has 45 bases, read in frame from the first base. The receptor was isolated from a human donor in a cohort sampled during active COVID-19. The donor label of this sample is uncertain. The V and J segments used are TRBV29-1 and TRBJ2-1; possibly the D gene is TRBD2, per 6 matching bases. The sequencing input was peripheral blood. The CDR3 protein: CSVGGVGRSYNEQFF. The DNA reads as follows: TGCAGCGTTGGGGGGGTCGGCCGCTCCTACAATGAGCAGTTCTTC.